These 8 T cell receptor beta chains were sequenced from one sample in a study of T cell responses to AZD1222 COVID-19 vaccine. Profiled with immunoSEQ multiplex PCR; TCRdb holds only in-frame clones, not every one. Of around 200,000 clones listed, about 90% were seen once; the top ten hold roughly 0.49%. The specimen comprised peripheral blood, sampled on day 0 of AZD1222 vaccination. These TCRs come from an adult in good health.

The chain uses TRBV27 and TRBJ1-2; 7 bases are shared with TRBD1. Germline CDR1 reads MNHEY; CDR2 reads SMNVEV (reference sequence). The CDR3 spans 13 residues. Trimming at V came to 6 bases and at J to 7 bases, leaving 8 bases not matched to a gene. DNA of the CDR3: TGTGCCAGCAGGGGACAGCCTCTGGGTGGCTACACCTTC. Its protein is CASRGQPLGGYTF.

V is TRBV30 and J is TRBJ1-2; perhaps TRBD1 as D (6 bases). Germline loops: CDR1 GTSNPN, CDR2 SVGIG (reference sequence). The CDR3 is 17 amino acids. The V gene lost 3 bases and the J gene lost 3 bases, with 23 bases spanning the gap. The CDR3 nucleotides are TGTGCCTGGAGGGGAGGGTCTAGGGGGGAACTGTACTATGGCTACACCTTC. This translates into CAWRGGSRGELYYGYTF.

The rearrangement uses TRBV11-2 and TRBJ1-1, with 7 nucleotides matching TRBD1. The CDR3 loop spans 15 amino acids. Trimming removed 5 bases from V and 3 bases from J; junction bases left unmatched: 9. Germline V lookup: CDR1 SGHAT, CDR2 FQNNGV. CDR3 sequence: CASSKRQGMDTEAFF. Written as DNA, the CDR3 is TGTGCCAGCAGCAAGAGACAGGGTATGGACACTGAAGCTTTCTTT.

This chain joins TRBV7-9 and TRBJ2-7; D is undetermined. Per germline, CDR1 SEHNR and CDR2 FQNEAQ (reference sequence). The CDR3 sequence is 11 residues long. The V end was cut by 2 bases, the J end by 6 bases, with 5 bases between. CDR3 protein: CASSLSREQYF. CDR3 nucleotide sequence: TGTGCCAGCAGCTTAAGCCGCGAGCAGTACTTC. Complete variable domain (other parts from reference TRBV7-9 and TRBJ2-7): DTGVSQNPRHKITKRGQNVTFRCDPISEHNRLYWYRQTLGQGPEFLTYFQNEAQLEKSRLLSDRFSAERPKGSFSTLEIQRTEQGDSAMYLCASSLSREQYFGPGTRLTVT.

This clone was picked up a small number of times. The rearrangement uses TRBV6-5 and TRBJ1-5; tentatively, D is TRBD1 (6 bases). The CDR3 extends over 14 amino acids. Looked up from germline, CDR1 is MNHEY and CDR2 is SVGAGI. Trimming removed 9 bases from V and 3 bases from J, with 15 bases in between. The CDR3 loop is CASQDSYVNQPQHF. CDR3 DNA: TGTGCCAGTCAGGACAGTTACGTCAATCAGCCCCAGCATTTT.

The rearrangement links TRBV19 to TRBJ1-1, with D unresolved. This CDR3 is built from 14 residues. Trimming took off 5 bases at V and 1 base at J, with 11 bases between the two ends. Germline V gene lookup returns CDR1 LNHDA and CDR2 SQIVND (reference sequence). Written as DNA, the CDR3 is TGTGCCAGTAGTTCGACAAGGACGAACACTGAAGCTTTCTTT. Its protein is CASSSTRTNTEAFF.

V and J are TRBV18 and TRBJ1-2; 9 nucleotides agree with TRBD1. Germline V gene sequence: CDR1 KGHSH, CDR2 LQKENI. The CDR3 loop spans 16 amino acids. Germline trimming cut 6 bases from V and 7 bases from J; bases unmatched to any gene: 15. The CDR3 reads CASSPQLTGQGSGYTF. The CDR3, as DNA: TGTGCCAGCTCCCCCCAACTAACGGGACAGGGTTCTGGCTACACCTTC. The variable domain in full, with the rest retrieved from reference TRBV18 and TRBJ1-2, is NAGVMQNPRHLVRRRGQEARLRCSPMKGHSHVYWYRQLPEEGLKFMVYLQKENIIDESGMPKERFSAEFPKEGPSILRIQQVVRGDSAAYFCASSPQLTGQGSGYTFGSGTRLTVV.

The chain recombines TRBV11-3 with TRBJ2-7; D may be TRBD1 or TRBD2 (5 bases each). The CDR3 loop spans 15 amino acids. Germline V gives CDR1 SGHNT, CDR2 YENEEA. The germline V and J ends were trimmed by 1 base and 5 bases, with 15 bases remaining between them. In DNA form, the CDR3 reads TGTGCCAGCAGCTTAGGGGCAGGGAGTCTCAACGAGCAGTACTTC. Translated, it gives CASSLGAGSLNEQYF.